The 25 T cell receptor beta chains presented below share a single source sample, sequenced in a study of blood T cell repertoires in COVID-19. Some clones are missing from TCRdb's copy, which holds only in-frame ones; the method was immunoSEQ multiplex PCR. The sample includes approximately 62,000 clones, around four fifths of them seen just once. Input material: peripheral blood. All receptors derive from a woman between 45 and 65 years old with active or convalescent COVID-19.

This rearrangement joins TRBV5-8 to TRBJ2-3, with no clear D. The germline gives CDR1 SGHTS, CDR2 YDEGEE. The ends were cut back, 0 bases at V and 2 bases at J, with 7 bases in the middle. The CDR3 length is 14 residues. The CDR3 region has the DNA TGTGCCAGCAGCTTGGGCACCTACACAGATACGCAGTATTTT. Translated: CASSLGTYTDTQYF.

CDR3 in DNA: TGTGCCAGCAGCTTACTACCGGGACAGGGGGCAGATGAGCAGTACTTC. It specifies CASSLLPGQGADEQYF. The chain links TRBV7-6 to TRBJ2-7, with TRBD1 matching 12 bases. Germline values: CDR1 SGHVS, CDR2 FNYEAQ. V dropped 2 bases and J dropped 7; count of bases not matched to a gene: 9. The CDR3 totals 16 residues.

The chain couples TRBV2 to TRBJ1-2, with 8 bases that match TRBD1. From germline, CDR1 is SNHLY and CDR2 FYNNEI. The V gene end was trimmed by 6 bases and the J gene end by 4 bases; junction bases not matched to a gene: 4. The CDR3 length is 13 residues. This CDR3 is CASRLRGLYGYTF. The CDR3 DNA reads TGTGCCAGCAGGCTCAGGGGGCTCTATGGCTACACCTTC.

In this sample, this clone turned up once. The gene calls are TRBV7-2 and TRBJ2-6, with D unresolved. This CDR3 contains 15 residues. The V end lost 0 bases, the J end lost 1 base, and 4 bases lay between the germline ends. Germline loops: CDR1 SGHTA, CDR2 FQGNSA. For the CDR3, the DNA is TGTGCCAGCAGCTTAGCCGGGTCTGGGGCCAACGTCCTGACTTTC. It translates to CASSLAGSGANVLTF.

This chain uses TRBV12-5 with TRBJ2-1; 11 bases match TRBD1. Germline V gives CDR1 LGHNT, CDR2 FRNRAP. The CDR3 is 17 residues long. The V segment lost 2 bases and the J segment 6 bases; nucleotides outside the gene matches: 9. CDR3 residues: CASGLPNGQGARNEQFF. Written as DNA, the CDR3 is TGTGCTAGTGGTTTGCCGAATGGACAGGGGGCGCGCAATGAGCAGTTCTTC.

The chain uses TRBV7-2 and TRBJ1-2; no definite D call. The CDR3 runs to 14 residues. Trimming stripped 1 base from V and 4 bases from J, with 10 bases between. Germline values: CDR1 SGHTA, CDR2 FQGNSA. Here the CDR3 reads CASSLDRRAYGYTF. The CDR3 DNA reads as TGTGCCAGCAGCTTAGACCGGAGAGCCTATGGCTACACCTTC.

This clone occurred many times. The genes are TRBV7-8 and TRBJ2-3; 7 nucleotides match TRBD2. CDR1 and CDR2 (germline): SGHVS, FQNEAQ. The CDR3 extends over 15 amino acids. The junction had 11 bases not matched to a gene; V was cut back by 7 bases and J by 4 bases. The CDR3 sequence: CASTFGGSYPDTQYF. The CDR3 DNA follows: TGTGCCAGCACCTTTGGCGGGAGTTATCCAGATACGCAGTATTTT. The full variable domain, in which reference TRBV7-8 and TRBJ2-3 provide the parts outside the CDR3, is GAGVSQSPRYKVAKRGQDVALRCDPISGHVSLFWYQQALGQGPEFLTYFQNEAQLDKSGLPSDRFFAERPEGSVSTLKIQRTQQEDSAVYLCASTFGGSYPDTQYFGPGTRLTVL.

The rearrangement uses TRBV5-1 and TRBJ1-6, with 7 positions matching TRBD1. Germline V CDR1 and CDR2: SGHRS, YFSETQ. This CDR3 is built from 16 residues. V lost 1 base and J lost 5; bases outside the gene matches: 6. CDR3 sequence: CASSLKVTGNNSPLHF. CDR3 coding DNA: TGCGCCAGCAGCTTGAAAGTGACAGGGAATAATTCACCCCTCCACTTT.

This clone has only one observation. The V and J genes are TRBV2 and TRBJ1-1, with D possibly TRBD1 on 5 matching bases. Germline values: CDR1 SNHLY, CDR2 FYNNEI. V was shortened by 8 bases and J by 8 bases, with 21 bases between the two germline ends. This CDR3 spans 14 amino acids. CDR3 sequence reads: CASVPTGRKGEAFF. The CDR3 nucleotides read TGTGCCAGCGTTCCCACAGGCCGGAAAGGGGAAGCTTTCTTT.

On this clone itself: Other DNA sequences in this sample translate to the same CDR3. The chain joins TRBV18 to TRBJ2-2; TRBD1 aligns across 8 bases. CDR1 KGHSH and CDR2 LQKENI come from the germline V gene. V lost 9 bases to trimming and J lost 3 bases; unmatched junction nucleotides: 6. The length of the CDR3 is 14 residues. CDR3 DNA sequence: TGTGCCAGTTCAGGGACAGGCTACACCGGGGAGCTGTTTTTT. Its translation: CASSGTGYTGELFF.

The genes are TRBV9 and TRBJ1-5; 8 bases fit TRBD1. CDR1 is SGDLS and CDR2 is YYNGEE in the germline V gene. J lost 6 bases, V lost 0 bases, and 5 bases had no gene match. This CDR3 comprises 15 residues. CDR3 protein: CASSVGQGAGQPQHF. Here the CDR3 DNA reads TGTGCCAGCAGCGTAGGTCAGGGGGCTGGTCAGCCCCAGCATTTT. The full variable domain, completed using reference TRBV9 and TRBJ1-5, is DSGVTQTPKHLITATGQRVTLRCSPRSGDLSVYWYQQSLDQGLQFLIQYYNGEERAKGNILERFSAQQFPDLHSELNLSSLELGDSALYFCASSVGQGAGQPQHFGDGTRLSIL.

This chain links TRBV6-4 with TRBJ2-1, with TRBD1 matching 7 bases. J lost 7 bases, V lost 3 bases, and 6 bases had no gene match. This CDR3 is built from 14 residues. Germline V gene sequence: CDR1 MRHNA, CDR2 SNTAGT. CDR3 bases: TGTGCCAGCAGTGAAGAGGGGGCGGCAAATGAGCAGTTCTTC. This sequence encodes CASSEEGAANEQFF.

This clone was picked up one time. This chain links TRBV27 with TRBJ1-5; D not certain. The V gene's germline CDR1 is MNHEY and CDR2 SMNVEV (reference sequence). Trimming removed 5 bases at V and 6 bases at J, with 14 bases between. The CDR3 sequence is 14 residues long. CDR3: CASSPMGGFQPQHF. CDR3 bases: TGTGCCAGCAGTCCCATGGGAGGGTTTCAGCCCCAGCATTTT.

This clone was observed once. V and J are TRBV2 and TRBJ1-2; 11 positions match TRBD1. The trim removed 5 bases at V and 5 bases at J, leaving 7 bases unmatched. CDR1 is SNHLY, CDR2 FYNNEI, per germline. The CDR3 is made up of 15 amino acids. CDR3 loop: CASSMDRGRSYGYTF. CDR3 nucleotide sequence: TGTGCCAGCAGTATGGACAGGGGGCGCAGTTATGGCTACACCTTC.

This clone was detected only a few times. V is TRBV5-3 and J is TRBJ1-5; 10 nucleotides line up with TRBD1. TRBV5-3 is classed as an ORF, of uncertain function. Trimming took 3 bases from V and 0 from J; bases not matched to a gene: 6. The CDR3 is 17 residues long. The CDR3 DNA sequence: TGTGCCAGAAGCTGTCCCGGGACAGGGGATAGCAATCAGCCCCAGCATTTT. Its protein product is CARSCPGTGDSNQPQHF.

The J gene is TRBJ1-2, the V gene TRBV6-1; possible D gene TRBD1, 5 bases. Looked up from germline, CDR1 is MNHNS and CDR2 is SASEGT. Trimming left V 1 base short and J 7 bases short, with 13 bases between. The CDR3 is made up of 14 amino acids. CDR3 in amino acids: CASSEEGRVAGYTF. CDR3 nucleotides: TGTGCCAGCAGTGAAGAAGGCAGGGTGGCTGGCTACACCTTC.

The V and J genes are TRBV6-2 or TRBV6-3 and TRBJ2-7; the D gene is possibly TRBD2 (5 bases). The CDR3 runs 16 residues. V was shortened by 2 bases and J by 0 bases, with 14 bases between the two germline ends. In germline, CDR1 is MNHEY, CDR2 SVGEGT. The chain's CDR3 is CASSYGEGASSYEQYF. Written as DNA, the CDR3 is TGTGCCAGCAGTTACGGTGAGGGCGCTAGCTCCTACGAGCAGTACTTC.

This clone showed up just once. The V gene is TRBV6-6, the J gene TRBJ2-2; weak D call: TRBD1 (6 bases). CDR1 and CDR2 from the germline V gene are MNHNY and SVGAGI (reference sequence). The CDR3 spans 15 residues. V gave up 4 bases and J gave up 3 bases, with 12 bases separating them. CDR3 protein: CASSFRGHHTGELFF. The CDR3 DNA reads as TGTGCCAGCAGTTTCAGGGGACACCACACCGGGGAGCTGTTTTTT.

The chain joins TRBV24-1 to TRBJ2-3, with 9 positions matching TRBD2. CDR3 size: 17 residues. Germline CDR1 is KGHDR and CDR2 is SFDVKD. V was pared by 5 bases and J by 0 bases, with 8 bases of the junction left unmatched. The CDR3 spells CATSGPRGGASTDTQYF. CDR3 coding DNA: TGTGCCACCAGTGGCCCGCGGGGGGGGGCGAGCACAGATACGCAGTATTTT.

The chain's CDR3 is CASSSSSGSVYEQFF. The CDR3 region has the DNA TGTGCCAGCAGCTCCTCTAGCGGGAGTGTCTATGAGCAGTTCTTC. The chain is built from TRBV7-2 and TRBJ2-1, with 10 bases aligning to TRBD2. J gave up 8 bases and V 4 bases, and 8 bases lay outside the gene matches. The CDR3 spans 15 residues. The germline gives CDR1 SGHTA, CDR2 FQGNSA. The full variable domain, with the rest looked up from reference TRBV7-2 and TRBJ2-1, is GAGVSQSPSNKVTEKGKDVELRCDPISGHTALYWYRQSLGQGLEFLIYFQGNSAPDKSGLPSDRFSAERTGGSVSTLTIQRTQQEDSAVYLCASSSSSGSVYEQFFGPGTRLTVL.

This clone was detected only a few times. The J gene is TRBJ2-7, the V gene TRBV7-2; a possible D gene is TRBD2 (6 bases). Deletions cut 3 bases from V and 3 bases from J, with 15 bases between. CDR1 is SGHTA, CDR2 FQGNSA, per germline. This CDR3 spans 15 amino acids. The CDR3: CASSFPEGSFYEQYF. The CDR3 DNA sequence: TGTGCCAGCAGCTTCCCGGAGGGGTCTTTCTACGAGCAGTACTTC. The full variable domain, with the rest looked up from reference TRBV7-2 and TRBJ2-7, is GAGVSQSPSNKVTEKGKDVELRCDPISGHTALYWYRQSLGQGLEFLIYFQGNSAPDKSGLPSDRFSAERTGGSVSTLTIQRTQQEDSAVYLCASSFPEGSFYEQYFGPGTRLTVT.

A few counts support this clone. The same CDR3 arises from other DNA sequences in this sample as well. This chain connects TRBV9 to TRBJ1-1; 7 positions match TRBD1. Germline CDR1 is SGDLS and CDR2 is YYNGEE. This CDR3 region has 15 residues. Trimming took 0 bases from V and 0 from J; bases not matched to a gene: 2. CDR3 coding DNA: TGTGCCAGCAGCGTAGGGGACAGAATGAACACTGAAGCTTTCTTT. This sequence encodes CASSVGDRMNTEAFF.

Only one count was recorded for this clone. This sequence joins TRBV2 and TRBJ2-1, with TRBD1 identical over 10 bases. This CDR3 is built from 15 residues. Germline values: CDR1 SNHLY, CDR2 FYNNEI. With 5 bases clipped from V and 7 bases from J, the junction kept 8 bases outside the gene matches. For the CDR3, the DNA is TGTGCCAGCAGTTTTGACAGGGGGCTAGGGAATGAGCAGTTCTTC. It specifies CASSFDRGLGNEQFF.

This chain connects TRBV24-1 to TRBJ1-3; maybe TRBD1 (5 bases). Germline values: CDR1 KGHDR, CDR2 SFDVKD. V gave up 3 bases and J gave up 7 bases, with 12 bases separating them. The CDR3 length is 14 residues. The chain's CDR3 is CATSDARGTNTIYF. The CDR3 DNA follows: TGTGCCACCAGTGATGCTCGGGGGACGAACACCATATATTTT.

V is TRBV2 and J is TRBJ2-4, with 8 bases fitting TRBD1. Trimming cost V 6 bases and J 3 bases; bases outside gene matches: 7. This CDR3 is 15 amino acids long. CDR1 is SNHLY, CDR2 FYNNEI, per germline. This chain's CDR3 is CASSAGQGDKNIQYF. DNA for the CDR3: TGTGCCAGCAGCGCCGGACAGGGTGACAAAAACATTCAGTACTTC.